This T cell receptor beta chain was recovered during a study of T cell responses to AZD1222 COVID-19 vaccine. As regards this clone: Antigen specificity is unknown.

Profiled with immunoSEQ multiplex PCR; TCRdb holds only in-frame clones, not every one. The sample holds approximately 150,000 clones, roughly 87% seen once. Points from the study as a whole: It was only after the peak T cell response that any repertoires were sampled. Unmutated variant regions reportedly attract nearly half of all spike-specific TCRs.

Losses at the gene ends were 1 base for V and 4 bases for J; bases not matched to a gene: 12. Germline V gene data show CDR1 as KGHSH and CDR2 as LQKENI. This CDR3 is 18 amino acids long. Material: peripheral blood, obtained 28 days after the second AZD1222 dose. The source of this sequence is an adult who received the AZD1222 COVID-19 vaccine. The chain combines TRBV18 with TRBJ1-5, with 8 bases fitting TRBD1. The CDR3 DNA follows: TGTGCCAGCTCACCACAACAGGGGGTTGGTGAGGGGAATCAGCCCCAGCATTTT. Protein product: CASSPQQGVGEGNQPQHF.